This T cell receptor beta chain was retrieved from a study of cytomegalovirus exposure and HLA in healthy donors (TCRdb year 2017). For the wider study: An earlier analysis of approximately 640 of the donors reported more than 250 Gb of sequence data and some 120 million unique TCR beta sequences from 150 million to 200 million T cells. To predict cytomegalovirus infection status, the study combined high-throughput TCR immunosequencing, statistical association of individual TCRs with disease status, and machine learning. Typing coverage differed by locus: A, B, C, DRB1 and DQB1 were typed in roughly 620-640 donors, DQA1 in about 500, DPA1 in approximately 610, and DPB1 in approximately 450. Across 398 genotyped donors of the cohort, an average of about 250,000 unique TCR beta nucleotide sequences per donor were sequenced, and approximately 17% of those sequences were non-productive. Of the 398 genotyped donors, 70% to 90% were placed in the genetic ancestry cluster associated with self-reported Caucasian donors. Both class I and class II loci were covered by HLA typing, at four-digit resolution. A separate validation cohort of about 110 different subjects was used in addition to the approximately 700-subject first cohort. An earlier analysis of fewer than 700 of the donors applied high-throughput TCR beta sequencing to assess whether each TCR beta V gene segment acted as functional or pseudogenic. All discovery cohort repertoires had been generated on a single sequencing platform. The study used immunosequencing to profile the T cell repertoires of 666 subjects and linked those repertoires to cytomegalovirus serostatus. An early release covering roughly 600 HLA-typed donors comprised about 300 gigabases of sequencing data and about 90 million unique TCR sequences. Rather than drawing on any new phenotypic data, the later analysis identified candidate immune exposures from TCR beta sequences and the way those sequences occurred across donors. A later analysis re-examined previously published TCR beta repertoires from several hundred donors and added high-resolution HLA genotyping to investigate patterns of TCR occurrence. Donor age, sex, ethnicity and CMV serostatus were collected together with the repertoire data. Several DR-DQ haplotypes were treated as single units for association and clustering because of strong linkage in the cohort. A later genetic analysis used genome-wide SNP genotypes for about 55% of the 666 donors, treating that subset as a discovery cohort. The study aimed to test whether cataloging public T cell receptors could reveal signatures of past pathogen exposure. Study-wide findings and limitations: The only immune exposure information available for the cohort was CMV serostatus. In vitro tests confirmed that a few of the cytomegalovirus-associated TCR beta chains recognize cytomegalovirus antigens. HLA typing was unavailable for some donors at each locus, so association tests used only the typed subset. An association between a missense DCLRE1C variant and V-gene and J-gene trimming of TCR beta chains was found in a later genetic analysis and replicated in an independent cohort. A cluster of highly shared sequence variants was judged likely to represent a technical artifact of the sequencing pipeline. The earlier analysis of about 600 of the donors excluded approximately 15 rarely observed V segments, including chromosome 9 orphons, because counts were too low. Most TCR sequences were seen in very few donors, while some public TCRs were found in many individuals. According to a later analysis, parvovirus B19, influenza, CMV and Epstein-Barr virus appeared linked to several top co-occurrence clusters. The classifier was reported to diagnose cytomegalovirus status with high specificity and sensitivity in both the original and validation cohorts. According to the authors, the approach could potentially be generalized to other disease states and immunological phenotypes. In a later analysis, TCR association rates were found to vary across HLA loci, with the most associated TCRs seen for DRB1 alleles and the fewest for HLA-C alleles. A total of about 180 TCR beta chains were listed by the study as associated with cytomegalovirus. According to a later genetic analysis, donors in an Asian-associated ancestry cluster had fewer N-insertions in productive TCRs than the approximately 650-donor mean. Compared with equally common non-associated chains, HLA-associated TCR beta chains in a later analysis were more clonally expanded and had lower generation probabilities. Broadly in line with IMGT annotations, most TCR beta V segments showed up in productive rearrangements about 87% or about 30% of the time in an earlier analysis of 450 to 750 of the donors. Sequencing depth was assumed to be roughly uniform across donors in the presence/absence analyses, though that assumption may not hold. Linkage disequilibrium might explain the correlated functional status among segregating V segments, but an unknown experimental factor could not be ruled out. In a later analysis, around 17,000 TCR beta sequences were associated with specific HLA alleles at a false discovery rate of 0.05. Some IMGT-functional V segments, including TRBV6-2 and TRBV6-3, could not be distinguished by the 87-base-pair reads and were therefore excluded. Only TCR beta chains were sequenced in this cohort, and the absence of alpha or paired-chain data limited detectable features. According to a later analysis, most CMV-associated TCR beta chains appeared to be HLA-restricted, and the HLA associations seemed to be driven largely by CMV exposure. A further reported finding was that TCR beta sequences accurately predicted the HLA-A and HLA-B alleles for most subjects in the first cohort. Strong co-occurrence of HLA alleles, especially DR and DQ, made assigning TCR associations to individual alleles difficult.

The library came from the immunoSEQ multiplex PCR assay. For the multiplex PCR, a mixture combining 60 forward primers for TCR Vbeta segments and 13 reverse primers for TCR Jbeta segments was used. A multiplex PCR assay on genomic DNA amplified the CDR3 region of rearranged TCR beta genes. The amplified TCR beta libraries were sequenced on the Illumina HiSeq System as 87-base-pair reads. On the authors' methods: In a later analysis, tens of millions of unique TCR beta chains were counted across the roughly 610 repertoires, and roughly 11 million of these chains were shared by at least two donors. Raw reads were error-corrected and collapsed into unique sequences with a nearest-neighbor algorithm that merged closely related sequences to remove PCR and sequencing errors. CDR3 sequences were aligned to IMGT reference sequences to assign V, D and J gene segments. Each retained sequence needed at least a six-nucleotide match to both a V gene segment and a J gene segment. A rearrangement was called productive if the CDR3 had no stop codons and remained in frame with V and J, and every other rearrangement was called non-productive. Following IMGT convention, CDR3 was defined as the stretch from the second conserved V-encoded cysteine up to the conserved J-encoded phenylalanine. The earlier analysis of 500 to 650 of the donors excluded any sequence lacking an unambiguous match to a single V gene segment. An earlier analysis of a few hundred of the donors classified V segments as functional when productive rearrangements were above 56.7% and as segregating when the standard deviation between donors was above 5%. A statistical classification framework was built for diagnosing cytomegalovirus status from the catalog of TCR beta chain sequences. V and J gene assignment, in a later analysis, came from comparing TCR nucleotide sequences with IMGT/GENE-DB human TR gene sequences. In a later analysis, CDR3 sequences and most-parsimonious VDJ recombination scenarios were assigned using the TCRdist pipeline. In a later analysis, each TCR beta chain was defined by its CDR3 amino acid sequence together with its V-gene family, and reads without a unique V-gene family were excluded. A later analysis removed over 500 highly shared, low-generation-probability nucleotide sequences to deal with suspected cross-contamination and a sequencing artifact. For each public chain, a later analysis derived a clonal expansion index from normalized ranks of inferred template counts within each repertoire. In a later analysis, generation probabilities were computed with a VDJ recombination model fitted to out-of-frame rearrangements, and the resulting probabilities were checked against IGoR. In a later analysis, TCR-TCR, TCR-HLA and TCR-CMV co-occurrence was scored with hypergeometric tests, and a repertoire-size bias correction was applied to TCR pairs. False discovery rates were estimated in a later analysis by permuting HLA or CMV assignments 20 times. A later analysis grouped co-occurring TCRs with DBSCAN, adding TCRdist sequence similarity when clustering within HLA-allele-positive subsets. For co-occurrence clustering, repertoires with fewer than 30,000 or more than 120,000 public chains were excluded, along with about five repertoires with anomalous nucleotide sharing. TCRdb's version of the immuneACCESS table is confined to in-frame rearrangements and falls short of the full clone set. An unresolved V gene accounts for under half of the shortfall where checked; the remainder is of unknown origin. That table gives V, J and clone size, and the DNA gave D and trimming. Here the sample has around 170,000 clones; approximately 78% occur a single time. The ten largest account for 0.7% to 0.95% of the sample.

CDR1 and CDR2 were assigned from the germline V gene as SNHLY and FYNNEI. V and J are truncated by 3 bases and 0 bases respectively, leaving an intervening sequence of 8 bases. The CDR3 runs 15 amino acids, cysteine and phenylalanine included. The CDR3 DNA has 45 bases and is translated from base 1. On this clone itself: Its specific antigen is unknown. Base-call qualities are not available, and no considerably larger clone is one nucleotide away.

The cohort consisted of 650 to 850 healthy bone marrow donors. At the time of sampling, every cohort member was nominally healthy, though immune exposures that went unrecorded were likely present. The donor was CMV seronegative and was included in the group of a few hundred seronegative cohort members. Every donor gave a peripheral blood sample, and the peripheral blood mononuclear cells from that sample were used for TCR beta sequencing. The Qiagen DNeasy Blood Extraction Kit was used to extract genomic DNA from the blood cell samples. The V and J genes are TRBV2 and TRBJ1-4, with no reliable assignment of the D segment. The sequenced sample consisted of PBMCs. This receptor was identified in a woman in her late teens or twenties in good health and CMV-seronegative. The DNA is as follows: TGTGCCAGCAGTGATGGGAGTTCAACTAATGAAAAACTGTTTTTT. Translated, this is CASSDGSSTNEKLFF.